This TCR beta chain appears in the sequencing data of a study of T cells expressing NK-cell markers. About the research overall: One of the eight sequenced donors was seronegative, whereas the other seven were HCMV-seropositive. Broader study findings: Expanded NKG2C+ T cell clones were not confirmed as HCMV-specific.

This CDR3 is 14 amino acids long. Libraries used 5'RACE template switching adding universal primer site and UMIs. TCRdb re-called the 5' RACE reads and catalogs CDR3 proteins one per entry, DNA excluded. Recorded for this sample: about 260,000 distinct CDR3 sequences. Note on this clonotype: Antigen specificity is unknown.

The source material was blood T cells: a sorted CD56 or NKG2C T cell subset, CD4+ or CD8+ T cells, or bulk PBMC T cells (not recorded which). The rearrangement links TRBV12-3 or TRBV12-4 to TRBJ2-2. This receptor was taken from a man aged 18 to 30 in good health. CDR3 amino acids: CASIWQLNTGELFF.